This T cell receptor (beta chain) comes out of a study of cytomegalovirus exposure and HLA in healthy donors. This CDR3 spans 14 amino acids. V lost 3 bases and J lost 5, with 13 bases in between. Looked up from germline, CDR1 is KGHSH and CDR2 is LQKENI. Primers included in the PCR were 60 Vbeta and 13 Jbeta primers. Generated by immunoSEQ multiplex PCR, the TCRdb table keeps only in-frame clones and is missing some. The top ten clones hold 2% to 3% of a sample with 95,000 to 110,000 clones, approximately 79% of them seen once. This chain joins TRBV18 and TRBJ2-5, with D possibly matching TRBD2 (6 bases). The sequenced sample consisted of PBMCs. The sequence was obtained from a man aged 18 to 35 in good health and CMV-seronegative. As DNA, the CDR3 is TGTGCCAGCTCACCCGAATCCGGGAGCGAGACCCAGTACTTC. Its translation: CASSPESGSETQYF.